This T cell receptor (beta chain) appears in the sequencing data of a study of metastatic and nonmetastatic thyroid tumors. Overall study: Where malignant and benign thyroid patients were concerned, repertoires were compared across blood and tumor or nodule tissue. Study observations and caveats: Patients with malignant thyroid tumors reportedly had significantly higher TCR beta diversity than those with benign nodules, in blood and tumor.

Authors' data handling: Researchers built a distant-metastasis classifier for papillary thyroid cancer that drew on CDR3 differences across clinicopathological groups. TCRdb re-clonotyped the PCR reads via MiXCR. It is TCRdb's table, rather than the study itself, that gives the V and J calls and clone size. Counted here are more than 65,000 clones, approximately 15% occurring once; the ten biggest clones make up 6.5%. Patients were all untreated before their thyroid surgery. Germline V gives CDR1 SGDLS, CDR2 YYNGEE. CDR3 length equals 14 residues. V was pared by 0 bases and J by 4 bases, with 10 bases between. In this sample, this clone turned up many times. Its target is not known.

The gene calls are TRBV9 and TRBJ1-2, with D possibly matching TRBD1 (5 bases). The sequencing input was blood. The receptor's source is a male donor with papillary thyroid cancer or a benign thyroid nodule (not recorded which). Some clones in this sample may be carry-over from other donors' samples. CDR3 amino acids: CASSVGGVGYGYTF. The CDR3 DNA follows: TGTGCCAGCAGCGTAGGGGGGGTGGGCTATGGCTACACCTTC.